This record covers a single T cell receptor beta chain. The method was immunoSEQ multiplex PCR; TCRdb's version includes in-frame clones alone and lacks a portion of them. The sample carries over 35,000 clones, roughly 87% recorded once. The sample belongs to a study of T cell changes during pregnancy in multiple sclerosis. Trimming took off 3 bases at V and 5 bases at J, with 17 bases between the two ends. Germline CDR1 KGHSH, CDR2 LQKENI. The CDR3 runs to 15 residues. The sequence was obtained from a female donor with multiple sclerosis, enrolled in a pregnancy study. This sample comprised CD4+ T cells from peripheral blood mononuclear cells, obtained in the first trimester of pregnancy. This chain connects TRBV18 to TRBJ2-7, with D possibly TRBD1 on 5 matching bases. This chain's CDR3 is CASSPIEQVTDEQYF. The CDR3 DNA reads TGTGCCAGCTCACCGATAGAACAGGTTACCGACGAGCAGTACTTC.